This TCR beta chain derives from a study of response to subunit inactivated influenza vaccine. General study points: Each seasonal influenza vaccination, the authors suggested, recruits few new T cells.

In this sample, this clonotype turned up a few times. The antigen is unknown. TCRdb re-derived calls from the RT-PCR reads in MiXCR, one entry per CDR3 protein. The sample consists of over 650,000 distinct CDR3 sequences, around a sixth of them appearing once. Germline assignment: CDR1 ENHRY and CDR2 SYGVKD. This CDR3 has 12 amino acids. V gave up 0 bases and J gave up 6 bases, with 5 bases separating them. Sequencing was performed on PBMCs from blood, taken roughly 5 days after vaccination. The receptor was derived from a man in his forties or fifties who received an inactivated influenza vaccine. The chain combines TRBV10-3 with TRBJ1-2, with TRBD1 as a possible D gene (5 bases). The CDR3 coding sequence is TGTGCCATCAGTGAGTCCAGGGATGGCTACACCTTC. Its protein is CAISESRDGYTF.